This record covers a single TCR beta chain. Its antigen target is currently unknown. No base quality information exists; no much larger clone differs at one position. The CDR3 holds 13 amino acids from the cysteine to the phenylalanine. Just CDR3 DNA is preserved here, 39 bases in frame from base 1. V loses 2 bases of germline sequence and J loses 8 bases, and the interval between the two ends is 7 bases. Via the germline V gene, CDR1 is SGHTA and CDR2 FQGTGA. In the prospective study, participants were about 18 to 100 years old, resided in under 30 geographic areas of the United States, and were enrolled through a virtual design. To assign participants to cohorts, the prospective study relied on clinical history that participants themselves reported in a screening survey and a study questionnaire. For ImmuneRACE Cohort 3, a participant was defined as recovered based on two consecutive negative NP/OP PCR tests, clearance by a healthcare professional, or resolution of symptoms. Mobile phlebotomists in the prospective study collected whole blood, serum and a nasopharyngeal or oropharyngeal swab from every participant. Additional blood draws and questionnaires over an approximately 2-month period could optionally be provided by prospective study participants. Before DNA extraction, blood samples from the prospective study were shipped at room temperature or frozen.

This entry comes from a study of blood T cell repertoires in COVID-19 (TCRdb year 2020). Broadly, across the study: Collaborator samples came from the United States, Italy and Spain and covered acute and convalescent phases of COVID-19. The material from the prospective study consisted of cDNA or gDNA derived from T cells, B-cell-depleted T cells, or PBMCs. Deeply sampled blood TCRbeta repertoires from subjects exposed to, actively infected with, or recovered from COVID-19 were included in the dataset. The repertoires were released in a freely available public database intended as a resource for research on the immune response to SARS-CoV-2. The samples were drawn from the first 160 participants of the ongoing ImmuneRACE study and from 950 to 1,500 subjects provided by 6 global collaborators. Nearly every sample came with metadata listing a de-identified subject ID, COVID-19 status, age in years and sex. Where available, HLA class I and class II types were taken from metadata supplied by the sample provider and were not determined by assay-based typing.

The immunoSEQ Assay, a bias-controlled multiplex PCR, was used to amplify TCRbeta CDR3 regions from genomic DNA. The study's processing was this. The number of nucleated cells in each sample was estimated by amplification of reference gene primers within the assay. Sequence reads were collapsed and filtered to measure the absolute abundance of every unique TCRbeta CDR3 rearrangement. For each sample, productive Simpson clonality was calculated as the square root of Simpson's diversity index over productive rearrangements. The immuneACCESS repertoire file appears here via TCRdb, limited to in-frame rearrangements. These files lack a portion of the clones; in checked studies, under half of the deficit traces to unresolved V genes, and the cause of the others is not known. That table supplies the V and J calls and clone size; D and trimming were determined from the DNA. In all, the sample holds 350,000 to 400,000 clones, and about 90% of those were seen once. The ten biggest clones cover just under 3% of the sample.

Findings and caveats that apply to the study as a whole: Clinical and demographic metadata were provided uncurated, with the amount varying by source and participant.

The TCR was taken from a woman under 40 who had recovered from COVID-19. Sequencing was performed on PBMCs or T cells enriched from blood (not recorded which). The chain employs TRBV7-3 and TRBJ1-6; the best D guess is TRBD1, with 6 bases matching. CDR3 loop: CASSLAGDSPLHF. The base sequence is TGTGCCAGCAGCTTAGCAGGGGATTCACCCCTCCACTTT.